These 8 T cell receptor beta chains came from one sample sequenced in a study of blood T cells in healthy people across ages. It was with a sample-barcoded 5' primer and a J-beta primer mix that a second PCR of roughly 6 to 12 cycles was run. TCRdb redid the calling of the 5' RACE reads with MiXCR, one entry per CDR3 protein. The table records about 1.1 million distinct CDR3 sequences, under 40% of them present only once. Input material: blood. The receptors here all came from a man aged 18 to 30 in good health.

J is TRBJ2-7 and V is TRBV9, with D perhaps given as TRBD1 or TRBD2 (5 bases each). CDR3 length: 16 residues. Trimming pared 2 bases from V and 7 bases from J, leaving 22 bases between. The germline CDR1 and CDR2 sequences are SGDLS and YYNGEE. The CDR3 DNA is TGTGCCAGCAGCGTTAGAGGGGACCTCTCCTACAATGAGCAGTACTTC. Its translation is CASSVRGDLSYNEQYF. Together with reference TRBV9 and TRBJ2-7, the CDR3 gives the full variable domain: DSGVTQTPKHLITATGQRVTLRCSPRSGDLSVYWYQQSLDQGLQFLIQYYNGEERAKGNILERFSAQQFPDLHSELNLSSLELGDSALYFCASSVRGDLSYNEQYFGPGTRLTVT.

This clonotype was seen more than once but under ten times. The J gene is TRBJ2-3, the V gene TRBV24-1; D remains unclear. The V and J ends lost 2 bases and 1 base respectively, with 6 bases between them. This CDR3 is built from 14 residues. Germline V gene sequence: CDR1 KGHDR, CDR2 SFDVKD. The CDR3 sequence is CATSDSGGTDTQYF. The CDR3 nucleotides read TGTGCCACCAGTGATTCGGGTGGCACAGATACGCAGTATTTT.

This rearrangement joins TRBV6-2 or TRBV6-3 to TRBJ2-3, with D hard to call. The CDR3 sequence is 11 residues long. CDR1 is MNHEY, CDR2 SVGEGT, per germline. Trimming took 10 bases from V and 5 from J, leaving 10 bases between them. The CDR3 protein is CATKFQDTQYF. The CDR3 DNA reads as TGTGCCACCAAGTTTCAAGATACGCAGTATTTT.

The chain couples TRBV5-1 to TRBJ1-6; 7 bases agree with TRBD1. The V gene end was trimmed by 3 bases and the J gene end by 4 bases; junction bases not matched to a gene: 4. Germline values: CDR1 SGHRS, CDR2 YFSETQ. This CDR3 comprises 15 residues. CDR3 loop: CASSSGDRYNSPLHF. The DNA of the CDR3 is TGCGCCAGCAGCTCAGGGGACAGATATAATTCACCCCTCCACTTT.

The sample holds a few counts of this clonotype. At one end, the junction sequence differs from germline, possibly due to a read error. The chain uses TRBV7-9 and TRBJ2-7; D call uncertain. The CDR3 runs 12 residues. Germline V lookup: CDR1 SEHNR, CDR2 FQNEAQ (reference sequence). Here the CDR3 reads CASSLSSYVQYF. The CDR3, as DNA: TGTGCCAGCAGCTTAAGCTCCTACGTGCAGTACTTC.

The V gene is TRBV6-5, the J gene TRBJ2-1; TRBD1 aligns across 8 bases. Trimming cost V 7 bases and J 0 bases; bases outside gene matches: 8. Germline V gene lookup returns CDR1 MNHEY and CDR2 SVGAGI. This CDR3 has 16 residues. The CDR3 DNA reads as TGTGCCAGCAAAATCGGGACAGGTAGCTCCTACAATGAGCAGTTCTTC. Its translation: CASKIGTGSSYNEQFF.

A few counts support this clonotype. The rearrangement links TRBV5-1 to TRBJ1-2; TRBD1 matches at 8 bases. V was clipped by 3 bases and J by 7 bases; unmatched bases: 2. The germline gives CDR1 SGHRS, CDR2 YFSETQ. The CDR3 loop spans 12 amino acids. CDR3 region: CASSWTGTGYTF. The CDR3 DNA is TGCGCCAGCAGCTGGACAGGGACTGGCTACACCTTC.

The J gene is TRBJ1-4, the V gene TRBV5-4; a possible D gene is TRBD1 (6 bases). The CDR3 runs to 17 residues. The V end lost 4 bases, the J end lost 2 bases, and 18 bases lay between the germline ends. Germline loops: CDR1 SGHNT, CDR2 YYREEE (reference sequence). The DNA for the CDR3 is TGTGCCAGCAGCCCGGATACAGGGTTGTCGACTAATGAAAAACTGTTTTTT. It encodes CASSPDTGLSTNEKLFF.